Listed here are 10 T cell receptor beta chains from one sample, sequenced in a study of blood T cell repertoires in COVID-19. This table comes from immunoSEQ multiplex PCR, and its TCRdb copy is limited to in-frame clones, with some not included. The table has about 230,000 clones, approximately 87% seen once. The source material was peripheral blood. Receptors originate from an older woman with active or convalescent COVID-19.

The CDR3, as DNA: TGCGCCAGCAGCTTGGGCCAGTTAGCGGGAGGCCAGGATACGCAGTATTTT. Protein sequence: CASSLGQLAGGQDTQYF. This chain uses TRBV5-1 with TRBJ2-3; 10 nucleotides match TRBD2. Per germline, CDR1 SGHRS and CDR2 YFSETQ. The CDR3 loop spans 17 amino acids. V lost 0 bases to trimming and J lost 6 bases; unmatched junction nucleotides: 10.

The chain's CDR3 is CASSLVASNTGELFF. The CDR3 coding sequence is TGCGCCAGCAGCTTGGTAGCCTCGAACACCGGGGAGCTGTTTTTT. This chain links TRBV5-1 with TRBJ2-2, with D unresolved. The germline V and J ends were trimmed by 0 bases and 0 bases, with 6 bases remaining between them. Germline V gene data show CDR1 as SGHRS and CDR2 as YFSETQ. There are 15 residues in the CDR3.

The chain combines TRBV28 with TRBJ2-3; tentatively, D is TRBD2 (6 bases). Germline V gives CDR1 MDHEN, CDR2 SYDVKM. The CDR3 consists of 16 residues. V lost 2 bases and J lost 2, with 14 bases in between. The CDR3 bases are TGTGCCAGCAGTTTAGTCTCAGGGAGGTTCACAGATACGCAGTATTTT. The encoded protein is CASSLVSGRFTDTQYF.

The chain joins TRBV18 to TRBJ1-1; no reliable D call. Per germline, CDR1 KGHSH and CDR2 LQKENI. V dropped 6 bases and J dropped 5 bases, with 10 bases sitting between them. This CDR3 has 12 amino acids. In DNA, the CDR3 is TGTGCCAGCTCTATAGGCGGGACTGAAGCTTTCTTT. Residues: CASSIGGTEAFF.

The rearrangement uses TRBV6-5 and TRBJ1-5, with D uncertain. The CDR3 contains 15 residues. V lost 8 bases and J lost 0, with 14 bases in between. Germline V lookup: CDR1 MNHEY, CDR2 SVGAGI. CDR3 sequence (DNA): TGTGCCAGCTGCCCTTCGACATTTAGCAATCAGCCCCAGCATTTT. It specifies CASCPSTFSNQPQHF.

Here the CDR3 reads CASSEGQGGGYTF. For the CDR3, the DNA is TGCGCCAGCAGCGAGGGACAGGGGGGCGGCTACACCTTC. The rearrangement links TRBV5-1 to TRBJ1-2, with 11 bases matching TRBD1. The J segment lost 8 bases and the V segment lost 4 bases, leaving 4 bases of the junction unmatched. The germline V gene encodes CDR1 SGHRS and CDR2 YFSETQ. The CDR3 is made up of 13 amino acids.

The CDR3 DNA reads TGTGCCAGCAGCCAGGTGAGCGGCACTGAAGCTTTCTTT. Translated: CASSQVSGTEAFF. The V gene is TRBV3-1 (or the pseudogene TRBV3-2), the J gene TRBJ1-1, with D unresolved. Germline V CDR1 and CDR2: LGHDT, YNNKEL (reference sequence). The CDR3 has 13 residues. Trimming pared 3 bases from V and 4 bases from J, leaving 9 bases between.

The rearrangement uses TRBV3-1 (or the pseudogene TRBV3-2) and TRBJ2-6; D not resolved. From germline, CDR1 is LGHDT and CDR2 YNNKEL (reference sequence). Trimming removed 0 bases from V and 2 bases from J, with 14 bases in between. The CDR3 covers 18 residues. CDR3 sequence reads: CASSQDTRGVAGANVLTF. In DNA form, the CDR3 reads TGTGCCAGCAGCCAAGATACACGAGGTGTGGCTGGGGCCAACGTCCTGACTTTC.

The chain has TRBV5-1 and TRBJ2-1; D remains unclear. The CDR3 covers 13 residues. CDR1 and CDR2 (germline): SGHRS, YFSETQ. Trimming stripped 0 bases from V and 4 bases from J, with 5 bases between. DNA for the CDR3: TGCGCCAGCAGCTTGGATCCTTACAATGAGCAGTTCTTC. It specifies CASSLDPYNEQFF. Based on the CDR3 plus reference TRBV5-1 and TRBJ2-1, the full variable domain is KAGVTQTPRYLIKTRGQQVTLSCSPISGHRSVSWYQQTPGQGLQFLFEYFSETQRNKGNFPGRFSGRQFSNSRSEMNVSTLELGDSALYLCASSLDPYNEQFFGPGTRLTVL.

The CDR3 sequence is CATSDHYRGNEQFF. CDR3 coding DNA: TGTGCCACCAGTGATCACTACAGGGGGAATGAGCAGTTCTTC. The chain uses TRBV24-1 and TRBJ2-1; 8 bases are shared with TRBD1. This CDR3 has 14 amino acids. V was pared by 3 bases and J by 7 bases, with 4 bases of the junction left unmatched. Looked up from germline, CDR1 is KGHDR and CDR2 is SFDVKD.